This T cell receptor (beta chain) was captured in a study of T cells in tuberculosis. Whole-study findings and limits: The TCR-beta difference was not significant; alpha differences partly reflected length. Smaller distances to GMM-specific TCRs suggested their expansion in active tuberculosis.

The assay was immunoSEQ multiplex PCR, and TCRdb's table has in-frame clones only and misses some. The data show roughly 32,000 clones, nearly 97% seen once. The CDR3 extends over 16 amino acids. Germline-derived CDR1 and CDR2 are KGHSH and LQKENI. Trimming cost V 0 bases and J 6 bases, with 15 bases left between them. Regarding this clone: Its antigen is currently unknown.

V gene TRBV18 combines with J gene TRBJ2-1; D remains unclear. The sequenced material came from PBMCs. The sequence came from a donor aged 10 to 29 with latent tuberculosis or without tuberculosis infection. CDR3 sequence: CASSPPGSIVVNEQFF. CDR3 bases: TGTGCCAGCTCACCACCGGGTAGCATCGTCGTCAATGAGCAGTTCTTC.